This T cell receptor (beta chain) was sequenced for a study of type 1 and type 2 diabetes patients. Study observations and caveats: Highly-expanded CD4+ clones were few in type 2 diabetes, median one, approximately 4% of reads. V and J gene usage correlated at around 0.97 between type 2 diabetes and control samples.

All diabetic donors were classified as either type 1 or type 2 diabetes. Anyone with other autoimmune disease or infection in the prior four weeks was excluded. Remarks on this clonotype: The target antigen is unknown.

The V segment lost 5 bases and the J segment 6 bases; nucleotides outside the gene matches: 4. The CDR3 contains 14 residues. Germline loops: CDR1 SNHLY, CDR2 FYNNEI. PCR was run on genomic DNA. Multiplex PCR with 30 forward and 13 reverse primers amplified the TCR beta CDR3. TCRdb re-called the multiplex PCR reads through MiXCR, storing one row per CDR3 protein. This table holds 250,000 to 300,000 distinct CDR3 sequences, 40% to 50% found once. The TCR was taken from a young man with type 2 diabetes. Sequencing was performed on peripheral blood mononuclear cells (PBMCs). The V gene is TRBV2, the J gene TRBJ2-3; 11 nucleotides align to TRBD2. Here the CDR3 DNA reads TGTGCCAGCAGTCATAGCGGGGGGGCCGATACGCAGTATTTT. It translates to CASSHSGGADTQYF.